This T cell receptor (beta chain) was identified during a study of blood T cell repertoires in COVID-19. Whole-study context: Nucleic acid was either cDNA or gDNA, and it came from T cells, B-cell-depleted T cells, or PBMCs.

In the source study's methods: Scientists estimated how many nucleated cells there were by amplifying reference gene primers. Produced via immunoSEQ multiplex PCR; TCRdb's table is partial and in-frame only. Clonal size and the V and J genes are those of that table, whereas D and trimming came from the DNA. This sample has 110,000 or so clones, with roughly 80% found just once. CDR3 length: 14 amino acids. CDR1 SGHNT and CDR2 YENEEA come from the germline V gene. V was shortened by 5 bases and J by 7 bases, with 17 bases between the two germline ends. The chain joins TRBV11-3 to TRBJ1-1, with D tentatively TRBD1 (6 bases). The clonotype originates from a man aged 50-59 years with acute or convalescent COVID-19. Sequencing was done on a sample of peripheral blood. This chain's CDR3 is CASSLGGAGDEAFF. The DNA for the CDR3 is TGTGCCAGCAGCCTTGGGGGTGCAGGGGATGAAGCTTTCTTT.